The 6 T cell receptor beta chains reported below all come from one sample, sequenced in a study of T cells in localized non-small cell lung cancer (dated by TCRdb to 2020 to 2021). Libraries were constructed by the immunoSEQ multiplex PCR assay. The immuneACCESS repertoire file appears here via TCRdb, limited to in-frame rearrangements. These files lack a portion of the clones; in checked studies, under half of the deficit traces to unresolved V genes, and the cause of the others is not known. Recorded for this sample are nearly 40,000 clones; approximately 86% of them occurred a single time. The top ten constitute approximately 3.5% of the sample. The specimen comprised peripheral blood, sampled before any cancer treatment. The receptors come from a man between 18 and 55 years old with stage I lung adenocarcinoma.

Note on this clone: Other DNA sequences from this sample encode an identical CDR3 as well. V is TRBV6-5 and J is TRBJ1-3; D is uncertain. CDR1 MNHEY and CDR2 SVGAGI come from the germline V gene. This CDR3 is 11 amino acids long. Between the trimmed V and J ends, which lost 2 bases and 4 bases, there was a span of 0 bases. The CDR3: CASSYGNTIYF. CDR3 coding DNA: TGTGCCAGCAGTTACGGAAACACCATATATTTT.

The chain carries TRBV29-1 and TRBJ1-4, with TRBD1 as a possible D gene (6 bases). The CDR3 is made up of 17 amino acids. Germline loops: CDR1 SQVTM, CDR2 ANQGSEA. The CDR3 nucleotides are TGCACCCCCCCGCACCCCCCTCGGGGGCAGGGCCGTGAAAAACTGTTTTTT. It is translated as CTPPHPPRGQGREKLFF. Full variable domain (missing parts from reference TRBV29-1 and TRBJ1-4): SAVISQKPSRDICQRGTSLTIQCQVDSQVTMMFWYRQQPGQSLTLIATANQGSEATYESGFVIDKFPISRPNLTFSTLTVSNMSPEDSSIYLCTPPHPPRGQGREKLFFGSGTQLSVL.

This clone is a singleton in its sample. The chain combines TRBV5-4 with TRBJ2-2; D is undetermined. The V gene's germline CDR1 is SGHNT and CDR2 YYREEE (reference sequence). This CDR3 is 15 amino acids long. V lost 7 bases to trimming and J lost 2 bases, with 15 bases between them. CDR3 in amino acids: CASADWTSNTGELFF. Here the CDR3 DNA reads TGTGCCAGCGCAGATTGGACGTCTAACACCGGGGAGCTGTTTTTT.

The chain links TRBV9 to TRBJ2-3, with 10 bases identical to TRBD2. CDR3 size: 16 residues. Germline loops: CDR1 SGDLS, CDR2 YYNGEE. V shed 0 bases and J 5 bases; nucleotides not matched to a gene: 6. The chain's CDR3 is CASSVALAGGVDTQYF. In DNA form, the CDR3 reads TGTGCCAGCAGCGTAGCCTTAGCGGGGGGCGTAGATACGCAGTATTTT.

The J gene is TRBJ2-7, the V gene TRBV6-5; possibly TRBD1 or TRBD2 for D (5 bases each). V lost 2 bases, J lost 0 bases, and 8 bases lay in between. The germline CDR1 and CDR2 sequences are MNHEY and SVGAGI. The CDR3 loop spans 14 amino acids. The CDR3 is CASSYLGTSYEQYF. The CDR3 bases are TGTGCCAGCAGTTACCTAGGGACCTCCTACGAGCAGTACTTC.

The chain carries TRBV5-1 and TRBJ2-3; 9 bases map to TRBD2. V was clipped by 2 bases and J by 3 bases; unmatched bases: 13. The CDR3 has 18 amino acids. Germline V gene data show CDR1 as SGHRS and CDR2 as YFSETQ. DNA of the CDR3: TGCGCCAGCAGCTTTGGATCTCTTCTAGCGGGGAATACAGATACGCAGTATTTT. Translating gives CASSFGSLLAGNTDTQYF.